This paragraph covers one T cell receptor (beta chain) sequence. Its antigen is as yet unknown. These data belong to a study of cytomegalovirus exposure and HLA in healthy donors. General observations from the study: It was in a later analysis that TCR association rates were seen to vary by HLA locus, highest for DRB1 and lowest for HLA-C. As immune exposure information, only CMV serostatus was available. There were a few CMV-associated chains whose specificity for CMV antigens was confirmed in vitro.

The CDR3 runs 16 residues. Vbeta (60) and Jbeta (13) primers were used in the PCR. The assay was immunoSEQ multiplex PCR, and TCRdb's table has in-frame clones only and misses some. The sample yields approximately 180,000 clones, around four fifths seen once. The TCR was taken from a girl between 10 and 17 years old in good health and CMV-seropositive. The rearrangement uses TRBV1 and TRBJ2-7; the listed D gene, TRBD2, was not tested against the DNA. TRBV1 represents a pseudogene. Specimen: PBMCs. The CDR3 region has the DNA TGCACCAGCAGCCCACGGACTAGCGGGGGGACCTACGAGCAGTACTTC. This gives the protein CTSSPRTSGGTYEQYF.